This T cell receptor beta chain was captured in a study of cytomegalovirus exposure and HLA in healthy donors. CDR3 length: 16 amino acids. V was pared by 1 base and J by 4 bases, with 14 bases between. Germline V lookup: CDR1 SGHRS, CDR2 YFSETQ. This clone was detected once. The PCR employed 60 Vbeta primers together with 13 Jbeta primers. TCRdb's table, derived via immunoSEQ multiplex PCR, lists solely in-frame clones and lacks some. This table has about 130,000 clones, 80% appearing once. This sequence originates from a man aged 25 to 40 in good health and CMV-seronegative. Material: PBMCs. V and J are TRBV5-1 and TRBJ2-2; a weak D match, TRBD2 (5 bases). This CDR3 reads CASSLRLAEITGELFF. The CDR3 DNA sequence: TGCGCCAGCAGCTTGCGCCTAGCTGAGATCACCGGGGAGCTGTTTTTT.